This TCR beta chain was sequenced during a study of T-cell memory formation after mild COVID-19. Study-wide results and caveats: Clones which contracted sat mainly in CM and EM if CD4+, and in EMRA if CD8+.

A few counts support this clonotype. Its target is unknown. J was trimmed by 0 bases and V by 0 bases; bases with no gene match: 15. CDR3 length: 21 residues. TCRdb redid the calling of the 5' RACE reads with MiXCR, one entry per CDR3 protein. This table has about 240,000 distinct CDR3 sequences, 8.5% to 9.5% appearing once. V gene TRBV23-1 combines with J gene TRBJ2-4; TRBD2 agrees at 9 bases. TRBV23-1 belongs to the ORF category, with a function that is uncertain. The sequence was collected from a man aged 18 to 30 who had mild COVID-19 (a few samples of this study predate the infection). Cell type and time point are not known. The specimen was PBMCs or a T cell subset sorted from them (not recorded which). The CDR3 reads CASSQSLAGPGRIEAKNIQYF. CDR3 DNA: TGCGCCAGCAGTCAATCGCTAGCGGGACCGGGGAGGATAGAAGCCAAAAACATTCAGTACTTC.